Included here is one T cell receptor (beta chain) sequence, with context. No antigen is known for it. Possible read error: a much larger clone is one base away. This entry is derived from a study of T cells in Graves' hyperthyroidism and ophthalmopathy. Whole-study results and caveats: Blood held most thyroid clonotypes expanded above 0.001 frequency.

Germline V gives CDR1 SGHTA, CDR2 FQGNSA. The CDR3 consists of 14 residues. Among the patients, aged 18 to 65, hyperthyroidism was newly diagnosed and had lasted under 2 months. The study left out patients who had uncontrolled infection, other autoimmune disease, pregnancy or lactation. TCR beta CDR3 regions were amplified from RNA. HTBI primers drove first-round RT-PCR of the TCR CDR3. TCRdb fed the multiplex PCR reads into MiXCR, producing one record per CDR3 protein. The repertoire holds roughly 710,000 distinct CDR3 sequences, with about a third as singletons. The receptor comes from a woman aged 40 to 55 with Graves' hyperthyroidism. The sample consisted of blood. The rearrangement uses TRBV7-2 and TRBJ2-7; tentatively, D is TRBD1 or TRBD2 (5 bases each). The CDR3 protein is CASSLVRGWDEQCF. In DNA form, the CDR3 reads TGTGCCAGCAGCTTAGTCCGAGGGTGGGACGAGCAGTGCTTC. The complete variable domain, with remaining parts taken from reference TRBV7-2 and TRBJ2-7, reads GAGVSQSPSNKVTEKGKDVELRCDPISGHTALYWYRQSLGQGLEFLIYFQGNSAPDKSGLPSDRFSAERTGGSVSTLTIQRTQQEDSAVYLCASSLVRGWDEQCFGPGTRLTVT.